This T cell receptor beta chain was captured by sequencing in a study of blood T cell repertoires in COVID-19. Study-wide background: The United States, Italy and Spain supplied acute and convalescent COVID-19 samples. Nucleic acid was either cDNA or gDNA, and it came from T cells, B-cell-depleted T cells, or PBMCs.

Trimming took 1 base from V and 5 from J, leaving 17 bases between them. The CDR3 consists of 16 residues. Per the germline V gene, CDR1 is SGHVS and CDR2 is FQNEAQ. TCRdb's table, derived via immunoSEQ multiplex PCR, lists solely in-frame clones and lacks some. The repertoire consists of approximately 350,000 clones, with 75% to 90% occurring once and the leading ten covering 7% to 7.5%. The sample comprised peripheral blood. The source is a woman aged 60-75 years with COVID-19, enrolled during active disease. The V gene is TRBV7-8, the J gene TRBJ2-5; tentatively, D is TRBD1 (8 bases). The DNA of the CDR3 is TGTGCCAGCAGCTTAGACTTTGGACAGGGAGGGGAGACCCAGTACTTC. Its translation: CASSLDFGQGGETQYF.